The 24 T cell receptor beta chains listed next were all sequenced from one sample in a study of T-cell memory formation after mild COVID-19. TCRdb analysed the 5' RACE reads with MiXCR anew, one entry per CDR3 protein. The profile covers approximately 190,000 distinct CDR3 sequences, with 15% to 20% appearing a single time and 2% to 2.5% taken by the ten largest. Input material: PBMCs or a T cell subset sorted from them (not recorded which). The receptors derive from an adult woman who had mild COVID-19 (a few samples of this study predate the infection). Cell type and time point are not known.

In its sample, this clonotype was seen many times. The CDR3 nucleotides are TGTGCCAGCAGCCCCACCCCGGGGGGGGGTGAAGCTTTCTTT. This encodes CASSPTPGGGEAFF. The chain combines TRBV7-2 with TRBJ1-1, with D perhaps matching TRBD1 (5 bases). Trimming left V 5 bases short and J 7 bases short, with 17 bases between. Germline V lookup: CDR1 SGHTA, CDR2 FQGNSA. This CDR3 region has 14 residues.

This clonotype was detected a few times. This sequence joins TRBV10-3 and TRBJ2-7, with 7 bases lining up with TRBD1. The trim removed 2 bases at V and 2 bases at J, leaving 6 bases unmatched. The CDR3 extends over 15 amino acids. Germline loops: CDR1 ENHRY, CDR2 SYGVKD. The CDR3 DNA sequence: TGTGCCATCAGTGAGGCAGGGACAGTGACCTACGAGCAGTACTTC. It specifies CAISEAGTVTYEQYF.

The rearrangement links TRBV6-2 or TRBV6-3 to TRBJ2-2; D might be TRBD1 (6 bases). Germline V lookup: CDR1 MNHEY, CDR2 SVGEGT. The CDR3 runs to 15 residues. Trimming cost V 2 bases and J 2 bases, with 9 bases left between them. CDR3 DNA sequence: TGTGCCAGCAGTTACACGGGACAAAACACCGGGGAGCTGTTTTTT. It is translated as CASSYTGQNTGELFF.

This clonotype was seen just once. The V call is TRBV20-1, the J call TRBJ1-6, with D possibly TRBD1 on 6 matching bases. The CDR3 covers 18 residues. Trimming took off 0 bases at V and 9 bases at J, with 24 bases between the two ends. CDR1 and CDR2 (germline): DFQATT, SNEGSKA (reference sequence). CDR3 sequence: CSARDRLQAGEGGSPLHF. As DNA, the CDR3 is TGCAGTGCTAGAGACCGACTTCAGGCGGGGGAGGGGGGTTCACCCCTCCACTTT.

This clonotype was seen a handful of times. The rearrangement joins TRBV12-3 or TRBV12-4 to TRBJ2-2, with a tentative D call TRBD1 (6 bases). The ends were cut back, 5 bases at V and 0 bases at J, with 16 bases in the middle. The CDR3 runs to 17 residues. The CDR3 protein is CASSPRGGRPNTGELFF. The CDR3 DNA reads TGTGCCAGCAGTCCCCGTGGGGGCAGACCGAACACCGGGGAGCTGTTTTTT.

J is TRBJ1-3 and V is TRBV11-3; D is undetermined. CDR1 is SGHNT and CDR2 is YENEEA in the germline V gene. The CDR3 is 16 amino acids. The germline V and J ends were trimmed by 5 bases and 0 bases, with 14 bases remaining between them. As DNA, the CDR3 is TGTGCCAGCAGCACCCGGACGGCCTTCTCTGGAAACACCATATATTTT. This translates into CASSTRTAFSGNTIYF.

This clonotype was recorded a few times. This chain joins TRBV7-8 and TRBJ2-1; 7 nucleotides match TRBD1. This CDR3 contains 15 residues. Looked up from germline, CDR1 is SGHVS and CDR2 is FQNEAQ. J lost 0 bases, V lost 4 bases, and 3 bases had no gene match. The CDR3 sequence: CASSSQGISYNEQFF. The CDR3 DNA follows: TGTGCCAGCAGCTCACAGGGGATCTCCTACAATGAGCAGTTCTTC.

The chain carries TRBV2 and TRBJ2-3; 8 bases match TRBD1. This CDR3 comprises 16 residues. V shed 6 bases and J 0 bases; nucleotides not matched to a gene: 8. CDR1 and CDR2 from the germline V gene are SNHLY and FYNNEI. CDR3 region: CASSESRDRSTDTQYF. The CDR3 nucleotides are TGTGCCAGCAGCGAGAGCCGGGACAGGAGCACAGATACGCAGTATTTT.

The chain employs TRBV6-6 and TRBJ1-2; D may be TRBD1 (5 bases). The CDR3 extends over 11 amino acids. The germline CDR1 and CDR2 sequences are MNHNY and SVGAGI (reference sequence). V lost 8 bases and J 8 bases, leaving 12 bases between the germline ends. CDR3 coding DNA: TGTGCCAGCCGCAGGGATTGGGGCTACACCTTC. This translates into CASRRDWGYTF.

This clonotype was seen a few times. This chain joins TRBV5-1 and TRBJ1-1; maybe TRBD1 (5 bases). The CDR3 runs 14 residues. In germline, CDR1 is SGHRS, CDR2 YFSETQ. Trimming removed 0 bases from V and 4 bases from J, with 10 bases in between. CDR3 in amino acids: CASSLAGYGTEAFF. The CDR3 region has the DNA TGCGCCAGCAGCTTGGCAGGGTATGGCACTGAAGCTTTCTTT.

This chain uses TRBV12-3 or TRBV12-4 with TRBJ2-5; TRBD2 aligns across 13 bases. Losses at the gene ends were 5 bases for V and 5 bases for J; bases not matched to a gene: 8. The CDR3 sequence is 16 residues long. This CDR3 is CASSLGLAGAKETQYF. CDR3 bases: TGTGCCAGCAGTCTCGGACTAGCGGGGGCGAAGGAGACCCAGTACTTC.

This clonotype was detected ten times or more. This chain links TRBV2 with TRBJ2-2, with 13 bases aligning to TRBD2. J gave up 5 bases and V 1 base, and 13 bases lay outside the gene matches. Germline loops: CDR1 SNHLY, CDR2 FYNNEI. The CDR3 spans 20 residues. The CDR3: CASSEERDIWTSGRTGELFF. The CDR3, as DNA: TGTGCCAGCAGTGAAGAACGGGACATATGGACTAGCGGGAGAACCGGGGAGCTGTTTTTT. Complete variable domain (other parts from reference TRBV2 and TRBJ2-2): EPEVTQTPSHQVTQMGQEVILRCVPISNHLYFYWYRQILGQKVEFLVSFYNNEISEKSEIFDDQFSVERPDGSNFTLKIRSTKLEDSAMYFCASSEERDIWTSGRTGELFFGEGSRLTVL.

This chain links TRBV29-1 with TRBJ2-7; 13 positions match TRBD2. The germline V gene encodes CDR1 SQVTM and CDR2 ANQGSEA. After removal of 7 bases from V and 6 bases from J, the junction contained 3 bases not matched to a gene. The CDR3 contains 12 residues. In DNA, the CDR3 is TGCAGCGGCTGGACTAGCGGGAGCGAGCAGTACTTC. The encoded protein is CSGWTSGSEQYF.

V is TRBV7-9 and J is TRBJ2-5; D is unclear. V was trimmed by 10 bases and J by 4 bases, leaving 10 bases between them. CDR3 length equals 11 residues. Per the germline V gene, CDR1 is SEHNR and CDR2 is FQNEAQ (reference sequence). For the CDR3, the DNA is TGTGCCACCGCGCCAGGAGAGACCCAGTACTTC. It translates to CATAPGETQYF.

The chain's CDR3 is CASSSWGGSEQFF. The CDR3 region has the DNA TGTGCCAGCAGCTCCTGGGGAGGGTCTGAGCAGTTCTTC. The rearrangement uses TRBV3-1 and TRBJ2-1, with 7 bases identical to TRBD2. The germline V gene encodes CDR1 LGHDT and CDR2 YNNKEL (reference sequence). The CDR3 is 13 residues long. The V gene end was trimmed by 5 bases and the J gene end by 9 bases; junction bases not matched to a gene: 7.

This clonotype was seen more than once but under ten times. The J gene is TRBJ1-1, the V gene TRBV3-1; D call uncertain. The germline V and J ends were trimmed by 1 base and 0 bases, with 9 bases remaining between them. CDR3 length: 15 amino acids. The V gene's germline CDR1 is LGHDT and CDR2 YNNKEL (reference sequence). The CDR3 coding sequence is TGTGCCAGCAGCCAAGGTGTGGGATTGAACACTGAAGCTTTCTTT. Its translation: CASSQGVGLNTEAFF.

The V and J genes are TRBV6-1 and TRBJ1-5; D perhaps matches TRBD1 (5 bases). CDR1 and CDR2 from the germline V gene are MNHNS and SASEGT. The CDR3 runs to 17 residues. Trimming took off 0 bases at V and 0 bases at J, with 12 bases between the two ends. CDR3 nucleotide sequence: TGTGCCAGCAGTGAAGCGCTTGGGGGACCTAGCAATCAGCCCCAGCATTTT. It encodes CASSEALGGPSNQPQHF.

This clonotype appeared a few times. The chain couples TRBV6-5 to TRBJ1-2; no clear D. The CDR3 is 14 residues long. The germline V and J ends were trimmed by 4 bases and 8 bases, with 17 bases remaining between them. The V gene's germline CDR1 is MNHEY and CDR2 SVGAGI. The DNA of the CDR3 is TGTGCCAGCAGTTCACCAACGGGGAATATGGGCTACACCTTC. Residues: CASSSPTGNMGYTF.

The chain recombines TRBV29-1 with TRBJ1-1, with D possibly matching TRBD1 (6 bases). The CDR3 spans 12 residues. The germline V gene encodes CDR1 SQVTM and CDR2 ANQGSEA. The V gene lost 6 bases and the J gene lost 5 bases, with 13 bases spanning the gap. CDR3 coding DNA: TGCAGCGTCCGAGGGGGGGTGACTGAAGCTTTCTTT. This translates into CSVRGGVTEAFF.

The chain combines TRBV10-3 with TRBJ1-1; D not certain. The germline CDR1 and CDR2 sequences are ENHRY and SYGVKD. Trimming pared 0 bases from V and 7 bases from J, leaving 9 bases between. This CDR3 comprises 13 residues. The DNA of the CDR3 is TGTGCCATCAGTGAGTCGAAAGGCAGTGAAGCTTTCTTT. Translation: CAISESKGSEAFF.

The sample holds a few counts of this clonotype. The V and J genes are TRBV20-1 and TRBJ2-7; TRBD1 matches at 8 bases. Germline CDR1 reads DFQATT; CDR2 reads SNEGSKA (reference sequence). This CDR3 region has 12 residues. The junction had 5 bases not matched to a gene; V was cut back by 7 bases and J by 3 bases. For the CDR3, the DNA is TGCAGTGTCCCGGGACAGGTCTACGAGCAGTACTTC. Protein product: CSVPGQVYEQYF.

This clonotype was seen a handful of times. V is TRBV7-9 and J is TRBJ1-1; D is perhaps TRBD1 (5 bases). Trimming removed 3 bases at V and 0 bases at J, with 14 bases between. Germline CDR1 reads SEHNR; CDR2 reads FQNEAQ (reference sequence). The CDR3 is made up of 16 amino acids. In DNA, the CDR3 is TGTGCCAGCAGCTTTCGGGGCAGATTTATGAACACTGAAGCTTTCTTT. This sequence encodes CASSFRGRFMNTEAFF.

In its sample, this clonotype was seen a few times. The junction does not match germline at one end; this may be a read error. The chain uses TRBV12-3 or TRBV12-4 and TRBJ1-1, with D maybe TRBD1 (5 bases). CDR3 length: 14 residues. The CDR3 sequence: CASSKGELNTEAFF. The CDR3 region has the DNA TGTGCCAGCAGCAAAGGGGAGTTGAATACTGAAGCTTTCTTT.

The chain recombines TRBV20-1 with TRBJ2-3; maybe TRBD2 (5 bases). Germline CDR1 and CDR2: DFQATT and SNEGSKA (reference sequence). The CDR3 consists of 14 residues. With 5 bases removed from V and 3 bases from J, the gap between germline ends came to 15 bases. The CDR3 here is CSAWRGRGTDTQYF. The CDR3 DNA follows: TGCAGTGCTTGGCGAGGGCGTGGGACAGATACGCAGTATTTT.